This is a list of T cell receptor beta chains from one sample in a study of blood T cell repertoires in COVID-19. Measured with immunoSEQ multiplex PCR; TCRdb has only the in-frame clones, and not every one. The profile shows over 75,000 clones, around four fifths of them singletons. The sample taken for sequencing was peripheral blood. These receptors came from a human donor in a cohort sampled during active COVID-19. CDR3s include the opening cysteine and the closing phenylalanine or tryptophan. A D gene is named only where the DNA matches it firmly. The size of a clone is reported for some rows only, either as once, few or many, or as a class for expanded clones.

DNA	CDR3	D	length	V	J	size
TGTGCCAGCAGCCCAACTTCTGGGGCCAACGTCCTGACTTTC	CASSPTSGANVLTF	NA	14	TRBV7-3	TRBJ2-6	NA
TGTGCCAGCAGCTTAGGGGAGGGATACGAGCAGTACTTC	CASSLGEGYEQYF	TRBD2	13	TRBV11-3	TRBJ2-7	NA
TGTGCCAGCAGCCGGACTAGCGGGAATTTATACAATGAGCAGTTCTTC	CASSRTSGNLYNEQFF	TRBD2	16	TRBV7-2	TRBJ2-1	NA
TGTGCCAGCAGTGAGGCAGGGATGGGCAAAAACACTGAAGCTTTCTTT	CASSEAGMGKNTEAFF	NA	16	TRBV2	TRBJ1-1	NA
TGTGCCAGTAGTTTCAAACCGGGACAACCACACTCACCCCTCCACTTT	CASSFKPGQPHSPLHF	NA	16	TRBV19	TRBJ1-6	NA
TGTGCCAGTAGTATACGCCTAGCGGGGAACACAGATACGCAGTATTTT	CASSIRLAGNTDTQYF	TRBD2	16	TRBV19	TRBJ2-3	NA
TGTGCCAGCAGCTTTGGGGGGAACGCCTACGAGCAGTACTTC	CASSFGGNAYEQYF	NA	14	TRBV7-9	TRBJ2-7	NA
TGTGCCAGTAGACCCCTGTGGGCTTTAGGCTACACCTTC	CASRPLWALGYTF	NA	13	TRBV19	TRBJ1-2	NA
TGTGCCAGCAGTACGACAGGGAACACTGAAGCTTTCTTT	CASSTTGNTEAFF	NA	13	TRBV12-3/TRBV12-4	TRBJ1-1	NA
TGTGCCAGCAGTTTGGCCAGGGCGGCGGGCTACACCTTC	CASSLARAAGYTF	NA	13	TRBV12-3/TRBV12-4	TRBJ1-2	NA
TGTGCCAGCAGTAAGACTAGCGGGGCCCCTTTATACAATGAGCAGTTCTTC	CASSKTSGAPLYNEQFF	TRBD2	17	TRBV27	TRBJ2-1	NA
TGTGCCAGCAGATACGGACTAGCGGGGGGAGCCTACGAGCAGTACTTC	CASRYGLAGGAYEQYF	TRBD2	16	TRBV28	TRBJ2-7	NA
TGCGCCAGCAGCGGGCGACAGGGCCGGGGCACCGGGGAGCTGTTTTTT	CASSGRQGRGTGELFF	TRBD1	16	TRBV5-1	TRBJ2-2	NA
TGTGCCAGCAGTCTGAGATTGGACAGGGCAGACTATGGCTACACCTTC	CASSLRLDRADYGYTF	TRBD1	16	TRBV2	TRBJ1-2	NA
TGCGCCAGCAGTGACCCGGCAGCGGTTGGGGACACTGAAGCTTTCTTT	CASSDPAAVGDTEAFF	NA	16	TRBV10-2	TRBJ1-1	few
TGTGCCACCAGCAGAGGGGACAGGAACTATGGCTACACCTTC	CATSRGDRNYGYTF	TRBD1	14	TRBV15	TRBJ1-2	few
TGTGCCAGCAGCTTTGGGACAGGGTTCACCGGGGAGCTGTTTTTT	CASSFGTGFTGELFF	TRBD1	15	TRBV7-9	TRBJ2-2	NA
TGTGCCAGCAGTTTAGCAGGGTTGAATTCACCCCTCCACTTT	CASSLAGLNSPLHF	NA	14	TRBV27	TRBJ1-6	NA
TGTGCCAGCAGTGTACTGGGACAGGTGGCTAACTATGGCTACACCTTC	CASSVLGQVANYGYTF	TRBD1	16	TRBV28	TRBJ1-2	NA
TGTGCCAGCAGTTACTCTGCGGGATATGAGCAGTTCTTC	CASSYSAGYEQFF	NA	13	TRBV6-5	TRBJ2-1	NA
TGTGCCAGCAGTGGGTCGGGGTTGGGTAATTCACCCCTCCACTTT	CASSGSGLGNSPLHF	NA	15	TRBV2	TRBJ1-6	NA
TGTGCCAGCAGCCGGACAGGAAATGAAAAACTGTTTTTT	CASSRTGNEKLFF	TRBD1	13	TRBV7-8	TRBJ1-4	NA
TGTGCCAGCAGCTTAGCCCGAGCGGGAGACCACAATGAGCAGTTCTTC	CASSLARAGDHNEQFF	TRBD2	16	TRBV7-6	TRBJ2-1	NA
TGTGCCAGCAGTTATGGATCTGCCCGCGGTGGAAACACCATATATTTT	CASSYGSARGGNTIYF	NA	16	TRBV6-2/TRBV6-3	TRBJ1-3	NA
TGCGCCAGCAGCTTGGACAGCTTCACCGGGGAGCTGTTTTTT	CASSLDSFTGELFF	NA	14	TRBV5-1	TRBJ2-2	NA
TGTGCCAGCAGCTTAGAAGGGGGTACTAATGAAAAACTGTTTTTT	CASSLEGGTNEKLFF	NA	15	TRBV7-6	TRBJ1-4	NA
TGTGCCATCAGCCCGGGACAGGGCCCAAACTATGGCTACACCTTC	CAISPGQGPNYGYTF	TRBD1	15	TRBV10-3	TRBJ1-2	once
TGTGCCAGCACTTCGGCTGGGACAGGGTCGAATGAGCAGTTCTTC	CASTSAGTGSNEQFF	TRBD1	15	TRBV6-5	TRBJ2-1	once
TGCGCCAGCAGCTTGGCCTTCGGACTTGAGGCCTTCAATGAGCAGTTCTTC	CASSLAFGLEAFNEQFF	NA	17	TRBV5-1	TRBJ2-1	NA
TGTGCCAGCAGTTACGTAGCCGCGGGGGGCACTGAAGCTTTCTTT	CASSYVAAGGTEAFF	NA	15	TRBV6-2/TRBV6-3	TRBJ1-1	NA